This T cell receptor (beta chain) was found in a study of blood T cell repertoires in COVID-19. V was clipped by 7 bases and J by 1 base, with 19 bases between them. The germline V gene has CDR1 LGHNT and CDR2 FRNRAP. The CDR3 contains 16 residues. This clone was found a few times. TCRdb keeps only in-frame clones here, not all; method: immunoSEQ multiplex PCR. This sample has some 200,000 clones, with 75% to 85% found just once. The chain has TRBV12-5 and TRBJ2-5; possible D gene TRBD2, 7 bases. The TCR originated in a woman aged 70-85 years with COVID-19, enrolled during active disease. Sequenced sample: peripheral blood. The CDR3 region is CASAPGGRGIQETQYF. As DNA, the CDR3 is TGTGCTAGTGCCCCCGGGGGGCGGGGGATCCAAGAGACCCAGTACTTC.